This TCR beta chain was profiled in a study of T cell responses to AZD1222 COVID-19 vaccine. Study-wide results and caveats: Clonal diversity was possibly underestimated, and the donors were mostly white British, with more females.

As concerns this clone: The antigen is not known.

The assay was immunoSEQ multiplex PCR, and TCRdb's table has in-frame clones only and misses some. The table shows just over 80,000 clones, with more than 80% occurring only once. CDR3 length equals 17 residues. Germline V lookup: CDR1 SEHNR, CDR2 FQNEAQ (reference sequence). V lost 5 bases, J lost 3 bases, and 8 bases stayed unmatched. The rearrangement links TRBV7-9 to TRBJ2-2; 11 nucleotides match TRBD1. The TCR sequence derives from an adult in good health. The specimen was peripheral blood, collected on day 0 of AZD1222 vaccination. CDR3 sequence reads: CASSPPGTGGHTGELFF. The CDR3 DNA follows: TGTGCCAGCAGCCCCCCAGGGACAGGGGGACACACCGGGGAGCTGTTTTTT.